A selection of T cell receptor beta chains follows, all from one sample in a study of persistence of HIV-infected CD4 T cells. These receptors lack a known antigen. TCRdb's copy holds only in-frame clones and misses some; the assay was immunoSEQ multiplex PCR. The data hold under 50,000 clones, with approximately 90% observed a single time. The material was CD4+ T cells sorted from PBMCs after roughly 18-hour stimulation, obtained from a patient who received antiretroviral therapy. Every receptor here comes from an adult man with HIV who was CMV-seropositive. Each CDR3 is given with its conserved first and last residue. The order of the fields is V gene, J gene, clone size, D gene, CDR3 protein, CDR3 DNA. D genes are given only for firm matches. Part of the rows lack a size; the others show once, few, many or a class for expanded clones.

TRBV5-8	TRBJ2-5	NA	TRBD1	CASSGGTGKASETQYF	TGTGCCAGCAGCGGGGGGACAGGGAAGGCCTCAGAGACCCAGTACTTC
TRBV3-1/TRBV3-2	TRBJ2-1	once	NA	CASSYGRGRGPWDEQFF	TGTGCCAGCAGCTACGGGCGGGGGAGGGGGCCCTGGGATGAGCAGTTCTTC
TRBV5-1	TRBJ2-2	NA	NA	CASSAIWGTGELFF	TGCGCCAGCAGCGCCATATGGGGCACCGGGGAGCTGTTTTTT
TRBV18	TRBJ2-2	NA	TRBD1	CASSPNRQGGGELFF	TGTGCCAGCTCACCAAATAGACAGGGCGGCGGGGAGCTGTTTTTT
TRBV6-1	TRBJ2-3	NA	TRBD2	CASSETGGGAGDTQYF	TGTGCCAGCAGTGAAACCGGCGGGGGGGCGGGAGATACGCAGTATTTT
TRBV12-3/TRBV12-4	TRBJ2-7	few	NA	CASTTHPTYEQYF	TGTGCCAGCACGACCCACCCCACCTACGAGCAGTACTTC
TRBV28	TRBJ1-2	NA	TRBD1	CASERDRGSELNYGYTF	TGTGCCAGCGAGCGGGACAGGGGATCGGAACTTAACTATGGCTACACCTTC
TRBV5-1	TRBJ2-2	NA	NA	CASSLVQTGELFF	TGCGCCAGCAGCTTGGTCCAGACCGGGGAGCTGTTTTTT
TRBV28	TRBJ2-7	NA	NA	CASRDTRYEQYF	TGTGCCAGCCGGGACACCAGATACGAGCAGTACTTC
TRBV2	TRBJ1-1	NA	NA	CASIRLTNTEAFF	TGTGCCAGCATTCGACTCACGAACACTGAAGCTTTCTTT
TRBV6-1	TRBJ2-7	NA	NA	CASSENRREQYF	TGTGCCAGCAGTGAAAATCGGCGCGAGCAGTACTTC
TRBV5-5	TRBJ1-4	few	NA	CASSFRGIGTFAATNEKLFF	TGTGCCAGCAGCTTCCGTGGTATAGGAACTTTCGCGGCAACTAATGAAAAACTGTTTTTT
TRBV7-6	TRBJ2-2	NA	NA	CASSLWGGPANTGELFF	TGTGCCAGCAGCTTATGGGGGGGGCCGGCGAACACCGGGGAGCTGTTTTTT
TRBV27	TRBJ1-3	NA	NA	CASSPMSSGNTIYF	TGTGCCAGCAGTCCGATGAGCTCTGGAAACACCATATATTTT
TRBV29-1	TRBJ1-2	NA	NA	CSVESSGGYTF	TGCAGCGTTGAGTCCTCGGGGGGCTACACCTTC
TRBV2	TRBJ2-3	few	TRBD1	CASRGQYHTDTQYF	TGTGCCAGCAGGGGACAGTACCACACAGATACGCAGTATTTT
TRBV18	TRBJ1-4	few	NA	CASSPGVDEKLFF	TGTGCCAGCTCACCGGGGGTGGATGAAAAACTGTTTTTT
TRBV7-9	TRBJ1-5	NA	NA	CASSFTDSPNQPQHF	TGTGCCAGCAGCTTTACCGACAGTCCTAATCAGCCCCAGCATTTT
TRBV5-1	TRBJ2-1	NA	TRBD2	CASGRLAGSNEQFF	TGCGCCAGCGGAAGACTAGCGGGGTCAAATGAGCAGTTCTTC
TRBV23-1	TRBJ1-4	NA	NA	CASSQSGRDTTNEKLFF	TGCGCCAGCAGTCAATCAGGAAGGGACACAACTAATGAAAAACTGTTTTTT
TRBV7-3	TRBJ2-1	NA	TRBD2	CASSPLSGGPGEQFF	TGTGCCAGCAGCCCACTAAGCGGGGGGCCGGGTGAGCAGTTCTTC
TRBV3-1/TRBV3-2	TRBJ1-2	once	NA	CASSQLGGYGYTF	TGTGCCAGCAGCCAATTAGGGGGCTATGGCTACACCTTC
TRBV3-1/TRBV3-2	TRBJ2-3	NA	TRBD2	CASSPRASGGTDTQYF	TGTGCCAGCAGCCCACGAGCTAGCGGGGGCACAGATACGCAGTATTTT
TRBV20-1	TRBJ2-1	once	NA	CSARAPRGALF	TGCAGTGCTAGAGCCCCCCGGGGGGCGCTCTTC
TRBV10-3	TRBJ2-1	NA	NA	CAISETSSYNEQFF	TGTGCCATCAGTGAAACAAGCTCCTACAATGAGCAGTTCTTC
TRBV19	TRBJ2-2	NA	NA	CVSKPKLGYTGELFF	TGTGTCAGCAAGCCCAAACTAGGGTACACCGGGGAGCTGTTTTTT
TRBV19	TRBJ2-7	NA	TRBD1	CASSLTGTEVYF	TGTGCCAGTAGCTTAACCGGGACAGAGGTCTACTTC
TRBV18	TRBJ1-3	once	NA	CASSPPGYSGNTIYF	TGTGCCAGCTCACCCCCGGGGTACTCTGGAAACACCATATATTTT
TRBV7-6	TRBJ2-1	NA	NA	CASSLSRPRGEQFF	TGTGCCAGCAGCTTATCAAGGCCACGGGGGGAGCAGTTCTTC
TRBV19	TRBJ1-1	NA	NA	CASSTRTFMNTEAFF	TGTGCCAGTAGTACCCGGACATTTATGAACACTGAAGCTTTCTTT
TRBV27	TRBJ2-7	NA	NA	CASSLSGTNYEQYF	TGTGCCAGCAGTTTATCAGGGACCAACTACGAGCAGTACTTC
TRBV28	TRBJ1-4	NA	NA	CASSLPVGGNEKLFF	TGTGCCAGCAGTCTCCCCGTTGGGGGAAATGAAAAACTGTTTTTT
TRBV28	TRBJ1-5	once	NA	CASSLEGFHQPQHF	TGTGCCAGCAGTTTAGAAGGGTTTCACCAGCCCCAGCATTTT
TRBV18	TRBJ2-1	NA	NA	CASSPDFYDEQFF	TGTGCCAGCTCACCTGACTTTTACGATGAGCAGTTCTTC
TRBV29-1	TRBJ1-4	NA	NA	CSVEGSGQSNEKLFF	TGCAGCGTTGAAGGATCTGGGCAGTCGAATGAAAAACTGTTTTTT
TRBV7-2	TRBJ1-5	few	NA	CASSLDLIALPQHF	TGTGCCAGCAGCTTAGACCTGATTGCTTTGCCCCAGCATTTT
TRBV11-2	TRBJ2-2	NA	NA	CASSHSARGGTGELFF	TGTGCCAGCAGCCATAGCGCCAGGGGAGGGACCGGGGAGCTGTTTTTT
TRBV7-3	TRBJ2-3	NA	NA	CASSLYFHTDTQYF	TGTGCCAGCAGCTTATACTTCCACACAGATACGCAGTATTTT
TRBV2	TRBJ2-1	NA	NA	CASSEQGGSVFF	TGTGCCAGCAGTGAGCAGGGGGGTTCCGTGTTCTTC
TRBV29-1	TRBJ1-4	NA	NA	CSVDGGSREKLFF	TGCAGCGTTGACGGGGGTTCGAGAGAAAAACTGTTTTTT
TRBV7-9	TRBJ1-2	NA	TRBD1	CASSFGQGVAYGYTF	TGTGCCAGCAGCTTTGGTCAGGGGGTGGCCTATGGCTACACCTTC
TRBV2	TRBJ2-3	NA	NA	CASSAGWGSTDTQYF	TGTGCCAGCAGTGCAGGGTGGGGGAGCACAGATACGCAGTATTTT
TRBV5-1	TRBJ1-4	NA	TRBD1	CASSSRQGGNEKLFF	TGCGCCAGCAGCTCGAGACAGGGTGGTAATGAAAAACTGTTTTTT
TRBV3-1/TRBV3-2	TRBJ1-6	NA	NA	CASSQGSENSPLHF	TGTGCCAGCAGCCAAGGATCTGAAAATTCACCCCTCCACTTT
TRBV5-1	TRBJ1-1	NA	TRBD1	CASSKGQGGTEAFF	TGCGCCAGCAGCAAGGGACAGGGAGGAACTGAAGCTTTCTTT
TRBV28	TRBJ1-6	NA	NA	CASSPFNMFGYVNNSPLHF	TGTGCCAGCAGTCCGTTTAACATGTTTGGGTATGTGAATAATTCACCCCTCCACTTT